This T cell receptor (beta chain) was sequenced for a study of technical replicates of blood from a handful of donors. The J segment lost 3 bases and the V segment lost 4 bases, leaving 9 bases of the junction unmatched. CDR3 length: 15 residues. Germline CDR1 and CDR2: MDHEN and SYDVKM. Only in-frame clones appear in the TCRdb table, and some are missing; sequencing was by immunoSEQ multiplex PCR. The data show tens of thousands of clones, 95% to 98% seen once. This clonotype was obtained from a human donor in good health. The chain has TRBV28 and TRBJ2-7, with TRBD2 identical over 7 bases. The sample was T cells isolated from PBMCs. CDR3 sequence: CASSSSSGERYEQYF. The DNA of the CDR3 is TGTGCCAGCAGTTCCTCTAGCGGAGAGCGCTACGAGCAGTACTTC.